This T cell receptor (beta chain) stems from a study of blood T cell repertoires in COVID-19. Background on the study: The analysed material was cDNA or gDNA that came from T cells, B-cell-depleted T cells, or PBMCs.

Germline trimming cut 7 bases from V and 5 bases from J; bases unmatched to any gene: 8. Germline V lookup: CDR1 MDHEN, CDR2 SYDVKM. The CDR3 covers 14 residues. Libraries were prepared by immunoSEQ multiplex PCR; TCRdb keeps only in-frame clonotypes and omits some of them. The sample lists some 200,000 clones; 85% to 90% were seen once. The sequenced material came from peripheral blood. The TCR comes from a woman aged 55-70 years with acute or convalescent COVID-19. This sequence joins TRBV28 and TRBJ2-3; 8 nucleotides agree with TRBD2. The CDR3 region is CASTRSRGEDTQYF. In nucleotides, the CDR3 is TGTGCCAGCACCAGGTCGCGGGGGGAAGATACGCAGTATTTT.